The entry below describes one T cell receptor beta chain. The CDR3 has 15 residues. The V gene's germline CDR1 is MNHEY and CDR2 SMNVEV (reference sequence). J lost 0 bases, V lost 2 bases, and 3 bases had no gene match. The data derive from a study of blood T cell repertoires in COVID-19. Across the whole study: The United States, Italy and Spain supplied acute and convalescent COVID-19 samples.

Per the original data handling: Amplification from reference gene primers served as the basis for estimated nucleated cell counts. The method was immunoSEQ multiplex PCR; TCRdb's version includes in-frame clones alone and lacks a portion of them. That table is the source of V, J and clone size, and D and trimming were worked out from the DNA. The sample yields about 140,000 clones, more than 65% seen once. The chain combines TRBV27 with TRBJ2-7, with TRBD1 identical over 8 bases. Sequences were obtained from peripheral blood. The source is a human donor in a cohort sampled during active COVID-19. In DNA, the CDR3 is TGTGCCAGCAGTTTAGGGGACAGGCTCTCCTACGAGCAGTACTTC. Amino acids: CASSLGDRLSYEQYF.